This T cell receptor (beta chain) emerged from a study of radiotherapy plus CTLA-4 blockade in lung cancer. CDR3 length: 17 residues. Germline V gives CDR1 ENHRY, CDR2 SYGVKD. Trimming removed 3 bases from V and 0 bases from J; junction bases left unmatched: 9. Receiving focal radiation plus CTLA-4 blockade with ipilimumab were patients who had chemo-refractory metastatic non-small-cell lung cancer. Libraries were prepared by immunoSEQ multiplex PCR; TCRdb keeps only in-frame clonotypes and omits some of them. The sample has roughly 50,000 clones, around four fifths seen once. The sequence came from a human donor with non-small cell lung cancer whose response to radiotherapy plus ipilimumab could not be evaluated. The material was peripheral blood, obtained from a patient treated with radiotherapy plus ipilimumab. This chain connects TRBV10-3 to TRBJ2-3, with TRBD2 identical over 7 bases. CDR3: CAISESRLATSTDTQYF. For the CDR3, the DNA is TGTGCCATCAGTGAATCCCGACTAGCAACTAGCACAGATACGCAGTATTTT.